The text below deals with one T cell receptor beta chain. This record belongs to a study of blood T cell repertoires in COVID-19. Across the whole study: The study drew acute and convalescent COVID-19 samples from the United States, Italy and Spain. PBMCs, B-cell-depleted T cells, or T cells were the source of the cDNA or gDNA that made up the material.

Under the authors' procedure: Amplification of reference gene primers provided the estimated nucleated cell counts. TCRdb's table, derived via immunoSEQ multiplex PCR, lists solely in-frame clones and lacks some. V, J and clone size are taken as reported in that table, and D and trimming were inferred from the DNA itself. This sample carries some 370,000 clones, roughly 90% of them seen once, and the ten largest clones take around 1.2%. This clonotype was obtained from a man in his forties with acute or convalescent COVID-19. Sequenced sample: peripheral blood.

CDR3 sequence: CASRTYIKTGRGQYF. The DNA of the CDR3 is TGTGCCAGCAGGACCTATATCAAGACAGGGCGAGGGCAGTACTTC. The chain links TRBV28 to TRBJ2-7; 7 bases line up with TRBD1. Looked up from germline, CDR1 is MDHEN and CDR2 is SYDVKM. The CDR3 is 15 amino acids. Trimming took 6 bases from V and 9 from J; bases not matched to a gene: 17. Full variable domain (missing parts from reference TRBV28 and TRBJ2-7): DVKVTQSSRYLVKRTGEKVFLECVQDMDHENMFWYRQDPGLGLRLIYFSYDVKMKEKGDIPEGYSVSREKKERFSLILESASTNQTSMYLCASRTYIKTGRGQYFGPGTRLTVT.